This entry concerns a single T cell receptor (beta chain). This sample was taken from a study of CD8 T cells in Susac syndrome. CDR3 size: 13 residues. The germline CDR1 and CDR2 sequences are DFQATT and SNEGSKA (reference sequence). The V gene end was trimmed by 6 bases and the J gene end by 3 bases; junction bases not matched to a gene: 8. An amount of RNA that ranged from roughly 0.5 to 1 ug was reverse transcribed with random hexamers. Multiplex immunoSEQ PCR targeted 54 Vbeta and 13 Jbeta TCR beta segments. TCRdb called the immunoSEQ multiplex PCR reads again in MiXCR, with one record for every CDR3 protein. Of around 280,000 distinct CDR3 sequences listed, about 91% are singletons.

Sequencing was performed on CD4+ T cells from PBMCs. The receptor was derived from a human donor with multiple sclerosis. This sequence joins TRBV20-1 and TRBJ2-7, with 7 bases that match TRBD2. The CDR3 here is CSAPGTTVYEQYF. CDR3 bases: TGCAGTGCACCAGGGACTACTGTCTACGAGCAGTACTTC.